This T cell receptor (beta chain) is drawn from a study of neoadjuvant anti-PD-1 for oral cavity cancer. Study information: Around day 43, patients without progression received a fourth nivolumab dose before surgery.

V gave up 0 bases and J gave up 5 bases, with 11 bases separating them. Germline V gene lookup returns CDR1 SGHVS and CDR2 FQNEAQ. The CDR3 is 14 amino acids. Two replicates per tumor sample, mostly from approximately 4.5 ug of genomic DNA. Sequenced by immunoSEQ multiplex PCR; TCRdb stores in-frame clones only, minus some. In the table there are 9,500 to 12,000 clones, 45% to 60% of which are singletons. This clone is labeled medium-sized. Its antigen is undetermined. Findings and limits, study-wide: Larger post-treatment preexisting tumor clones tracked with greater tumor shrinkage.

The chain has TRBV7-8 and TRBJ2-7; tentative D call: TRBD1 (5 bases). The sequencing here drew on tumor tissue, taken before nivolumab (anti-PD-1) treatment. The clonotype was recovered from a person between 35 and 79 years old with oral cavity squamous cell carcinoma. CDR3 bases: TGTGCCAGCAGCTTAGCGGCAGGGAACCACGAGCAGTACTTC. It is translated as CASSLAAGNHEQYF. The complete variable domain, with remaining parts taken from reference TRBV7-8 and TRBJ2-7, reads GAGVSQSPRYKVAKRGQDVALRCDPISGHVSLFWYQQALGQGPEFLTYFQNEAQLDKSGLPSDRFFAERPEGSVSTLKIQRTQQEDSAVYLCASSLAAGNHEQYFGPGTRLTVT.